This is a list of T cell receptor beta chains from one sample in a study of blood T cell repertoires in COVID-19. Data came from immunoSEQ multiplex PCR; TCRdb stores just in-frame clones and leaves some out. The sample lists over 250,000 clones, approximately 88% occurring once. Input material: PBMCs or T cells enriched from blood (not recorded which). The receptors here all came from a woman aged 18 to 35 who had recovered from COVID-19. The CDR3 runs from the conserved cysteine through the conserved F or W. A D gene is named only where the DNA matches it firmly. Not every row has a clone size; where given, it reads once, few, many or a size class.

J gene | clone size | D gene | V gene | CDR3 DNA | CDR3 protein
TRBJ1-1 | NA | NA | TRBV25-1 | TGTGCCAGCAGTGAATACGGGGACACTGAAGCTTTCTTT | CASSEYGDTEAFF
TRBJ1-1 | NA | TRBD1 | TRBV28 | TGTGCCAGCAGTTTATCAGGGGGCAACACTGAAGCTTTCTTT | CASSLSGGNTEAFF
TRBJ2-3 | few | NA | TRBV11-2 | TGTGCCAGCAGCTCAGGGGCTAGCAGACGCACAGATACGCAGTATTTT | CASSSGASRRTDTQYF
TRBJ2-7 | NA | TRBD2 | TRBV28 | TGTGCCAGCAGTTCCCCCCAGGGAGGGTCCTACGAGCAGTACTTC | CASSSPQGGSYEQYF
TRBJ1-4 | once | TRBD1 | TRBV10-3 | TGTGCCACCACAGACAGGGGTAATGAAAAACTGTTTTTT | CATTDRGNEKLFF
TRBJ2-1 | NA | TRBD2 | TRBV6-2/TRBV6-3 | TGTGCCAGCAGTTACTCGAAGCGGGGGGTCTACTCCTACAATGAGCAGTTCTTC | CASSYSKRGVYSYNEQFF
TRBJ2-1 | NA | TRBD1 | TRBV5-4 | TGTGCCAGCAGCAGGGAACAGGGGTTGGAGCAGTTCTTC | CASSREQGLEQFF
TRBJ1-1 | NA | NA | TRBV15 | TGTGCGATCAAGGGGTGGGGTGCGAACACTGAAGCTTTCTTT | CAIKGWGANTEAFF
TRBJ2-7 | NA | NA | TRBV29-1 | TGCAGCGTCCTAACCTACGAGCAGTACTTC | CSVLTYEQYF
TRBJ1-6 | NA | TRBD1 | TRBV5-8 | TGTGCCAGCAGCTTGAGAACGGGACAGACCCTCCACTTT | CASSLRTGQTLHF
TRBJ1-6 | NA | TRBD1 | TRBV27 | TGTGCCAGCAGCTTAGGGACAGATAATTCACCCCTCCACTTT | CASSLGTDNSPLHF
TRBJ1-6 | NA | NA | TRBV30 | TGTGCCTCCAGAGGCCCGGGTGATGTCAATTCACCCCTCCACTTT | CASRGPGDVNSPLHF
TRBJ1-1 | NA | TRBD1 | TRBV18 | TGTGCCAGCTCACCTACGACAGGGCTCACTGAAGCTTTCTTT | CASSPTTGLTEAFF
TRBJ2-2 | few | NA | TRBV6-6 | TGTGCCAGCAGTTACCTTCTGGCGGGGAACACCGGGGAGCTGTTTTTT | CASSYLLAGNTGELFF
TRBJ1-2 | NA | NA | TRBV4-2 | TGTGCCAGCAGCCAACGACTAAGGGTGGTGAGTGGCTACACCTTC | CASSQRLRVVSGYTF
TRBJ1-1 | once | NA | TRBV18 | TGTGCCAGCTCACCAGCGGGGACTGAAGCTTTCTTT | CASSPAGTEAFF
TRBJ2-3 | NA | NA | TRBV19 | TGTGCCAGTAGTATCTTTCACGCCACAGGGGATACGCAGTATTTT | CASSIFHATGDTQYF
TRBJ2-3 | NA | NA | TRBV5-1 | TGCGCCAGCAGCCGGCACCGGGGAGATACGCAGTATTTT | CASSRHRGDTQYF
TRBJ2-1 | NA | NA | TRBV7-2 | TGTGCCAGCAGCCCCGGACAGAGAAACAATGAGCAGTTCTTC | CASSPGQRNNEQFF
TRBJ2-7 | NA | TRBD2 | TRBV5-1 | TGCGCCAGCAGCTTGATCCCCCTAGCGGAAAACTACGAGCAGTACTTC | CASSLIPLAENYEQYF
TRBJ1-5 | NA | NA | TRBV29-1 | TGCAGCGTTGGGTCAGGCAATCAGCCCCAGCATTTT | CSVGSGNQPQHF
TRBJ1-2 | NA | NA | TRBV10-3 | TGTGCCATCAGTGCAGGGGACTATGGCTACACCTTC | CAISAGDYGYTF
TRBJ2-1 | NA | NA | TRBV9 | TGTGCCAGCAGCGCCGGACGAGACCCGAGCGGTGAGCAGTTCTTC | CASSAGRDPSGEQFF
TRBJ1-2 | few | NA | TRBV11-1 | TGTGCCAGCACGCCCCAGAGAGGGCAGCCTGATGGCTACACCTTC | CASTPQRGQPDGYTF
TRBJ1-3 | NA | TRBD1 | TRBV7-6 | TGTGCCAGCAGCCCGTGGACAGGGCGACAAGGGGGCTCTGGAAACACCATATATTTT | CASSPWTGRQGGSGNTIYF
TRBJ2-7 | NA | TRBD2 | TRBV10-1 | TGCGCCAGCAGTGGTCTCGGCGGGAGGGAGACCTACGAGCAGTACTTC | CASSGLGGRETYEQYF
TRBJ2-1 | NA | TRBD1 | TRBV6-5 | TGTGCCAGCAGTTCCCCCTCCAGGGGGATTGAGCAGTTCTTC | CASSSPSRGIEQFF
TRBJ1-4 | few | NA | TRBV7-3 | TGTGCCAGCAGCTTAAAAGTGATACTCGGGAGGACTAATGAAAAACTGTTTTTT | CASSLKVILGRTNEKLFF
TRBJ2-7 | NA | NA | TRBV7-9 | TGTGCCAGCAGATCGGGACACCTGACCTACGAGCAGTACTTC | CASRSGHLTYEQYF
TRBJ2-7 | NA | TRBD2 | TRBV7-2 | TGTGCCAGCAGCGGGGTGACTAGCGGGGGGACCTACGAGCAGTACTTC | CASSGVTSGGTYEQYF
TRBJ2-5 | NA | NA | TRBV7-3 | TGTGCCAGCAGCTTAGGCTTACTACCGGGACAAGAGACCCAGTACTTC | CASSLGLLPGQETQYF
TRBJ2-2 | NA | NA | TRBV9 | TGTGCCAGCGCTCAGGCCTCTGTCAACACCGGGGAGCTGTTTTTT | CASAQASVNTGELFF
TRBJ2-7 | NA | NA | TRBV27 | TGTGCCAGCAGTCCAACGAGAATCTCGGAGTACTCCTACGAGCAGTACTTC | CASSPTRISEYSYEQYF
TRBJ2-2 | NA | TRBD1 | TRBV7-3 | TGTGCCAGCAGTCGAGGGGCTCTGACAGGGGCGAACACCGGGGAGCTGTTTTTT | CASSRGALTGANTGELFF
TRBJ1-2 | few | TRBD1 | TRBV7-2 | TGTGCCAGCAGCTTAGCAGGACAGGGGGTGTCTGGCTACACCTTC | CASSLAGQGVSGYTF
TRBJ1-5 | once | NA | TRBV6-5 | TGTGCCAGCAGTTACTCGATTGGGCAGAACCAGCATTTT | CASSYSIGQNQHF
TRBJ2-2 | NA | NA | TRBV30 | TGTGCCTGGAGCAGCTACAGGGAGAGAGCCACCGGGGAGCTGTTTTTT | CAWSSYRERATGELFF
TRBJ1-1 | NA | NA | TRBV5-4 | TGTGCCAGCAGCTTTGGGGGGGGAACTGAAGCTTTCTTT | CASSFGGGTEAFF
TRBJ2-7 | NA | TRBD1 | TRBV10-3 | TGTGCCATCGGCACAGGGGCTCTAACGACCTACGAGCAGTACTTC | CAIGTGALTTYEQYF
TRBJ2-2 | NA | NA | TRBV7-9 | TGTGCCAGCAGCTTAGCTTCGGGGTACACCGGGGAGCTGTTTTTT | CASSLASGYTGELFF
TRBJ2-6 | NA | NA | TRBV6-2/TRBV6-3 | TGTGCCAGCAGCCACGATCTGAGTGGGGCCAACGTCCTGACTTTC | CASSHDLSGANVLTF
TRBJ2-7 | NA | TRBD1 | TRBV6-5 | TGTGCCAGCAGTTTAGGACAGGGCTACGAGCAGTACTTC | CASSLGQGYEQYF
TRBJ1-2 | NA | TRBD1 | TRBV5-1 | TGCGCCAGCAGCTTGGCACAGGGGGATGGCTACACCTTC | CASSLAQGDGYTF
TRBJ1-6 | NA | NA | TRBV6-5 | TGTGCCAGCAAGCGACCGGGGGATAATTCACCCCTCCACTTT | CASKRPGDNSPLHF
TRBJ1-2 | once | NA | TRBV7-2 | TGTGCCAGCAGCTTCAACAGTGGCGGGGATGGCTACACCTTC | CASSFNSGGDGYTF
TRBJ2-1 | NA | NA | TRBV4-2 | TGTGCCAGCAGCCACGGCGAAACCGGGGGCAATGAGCAGTTCTTC | CASSHGETGGNEQFF
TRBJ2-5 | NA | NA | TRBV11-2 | TGTGCCAGCAGCTCGACGACAGGGAGGCAGACCCAGTACTTC | CASSSTTGRQTQYF
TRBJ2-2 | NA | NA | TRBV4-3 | TGCGCCAGCAGCCAAGATGGGACTCCGAACACCGGGGAGCTGTTTTTT | CASSQDGTPNTGELFF